The rows below give T cell receptor beta chains drawn from one sample of a study of identifying expanded T cells in peripheral blood. Profiling relied on immunoSEQ multiplex PCR, and the TCRdb table lists in-frame clones only, not all of them. The sample includes some 97,000 clones, approximately 88% seen only once; the top ten take about 5.5%. The specimen sequenced was blood. These receptors were obtained from a person aged 18-69 years in good health. Each CDR3 is given with its conserved first and last residue. Fields, in order: J gene, D gene, V gene, clone size, CDR3 DNA, CDR3 protein. D genes are given only for firm matches. Size values are once, few and many counts, or a class for expanded clones, and some rows have none.

J gene: TRBJ2-3
D gene: .
V gene: TRBV7-3
clone size: .
CDR3 DNA: TGTGCCAGCAGCTTAAGCGGGACTCCAGAGGATACGCAGTATTTT
CDR3 protein: CASSLSGTPEDTQYF

J gene: TRBJ2-3
D gene: .
V gene: TRBV13
clone size: .
CDR3 DNA: TGTGCCAGCAGCTTAGGAGGGACTGGCCCAGATACGCAGTATTTT
CDR3 protein: CASSLGGTGPDTQYF

J gene: TRBJ1-1
D gene: .
V gene: TRBV5-6
clone size: .
CDR3 DNA: TGTGCCAGCACCGCGGGGGGGGGTGGGAACACTGAAGCTTTCTTT
CDR3 protein: CASTAGGGGNTEAFF

J gene: TRBJ2-1
D gene: TRBD2
V gene: TRBV27
clone size: .
CDR3 DNA: TGTGCCAGCCTGACAAGACGCGGGAGCAATGAGCAGTTCTTC
CDR3 protein: CASLTRRGSNEQFF

J gene: TRBJ2-7
D gene: .
V gene: TRBV19
clone size: .
CDR3 DNA: TGTGCCAGTAGCCACTCACGGGGTGGTTCCTTCGGCGAGCAGTACTTC
CDR3 protein: CASSHSRGGSFGEQYF

J gene: TRBJ2-3
D gene: .
V gene: TRBV7-9
clone size: .
CDR3 DNA: TGTGCCAGCAGCTTAGGGTTGAGGGTTACAGATACGCAGTATTTT
CDR3 protein: CASSLGLRVTDTQYF

J gene: TRBJ1-6
D gene: TRBD1
V gene: TRBV5-1
clone size: .
CDR3 DNA: TGCGCCAGCAGCTTGGGGGACAGGGACAATTCACCCCTCCACTTT
CDR3 protein: CASSLGDRDNSPLHF

J gene: TRBJ2-1
D gene: .
V gene: TRBV19
clone size: once
CDR3 DNA: TGTGCCAGTAGCCTGAGTATGGGGGGGCAGATCTACAATGAGCAGTTCTTC
CDR3 protein: CASSLSMGGQIYNEQFF

J gene: TRBJ2-1
D gene: .
V gene: TRBV5-6
clone size: .
CDR3 DNA: TGTGCCAGCAGCTTTCTAGCTTCCAAGCCCTACAATGAGCAGTTCTTC
CDR3 protein: CASSFLASKPYNEQFF

J gene: TRBJ2-7
D gene: TRBD2
V gene: TRBV13
clone size: .
CDR3 DNA: TGTGCCAGCAGCTTTCGACTAGCGGGCCCCTACGAGCAGTACTTC
CDR3 protein: CASSFRLAGPYEQYF

J gene: TRBJ2-3
D gene: TRBD2
V gene: TRBV7-3
clone size: .
CDR3 DNA: TGTGCCAGCAGCCCCGAGGGCCCGGGACTAGGGGTTTATACGCAGTATTTT
CDR3 protein: CASSPEGPGLGVYTQYF

J gene: TRBJ2-3
D gene: TRBD2
V gene: TRBV11-2
clone size: .
CDR3 DNA: TGTGCCAGCAGCCCCTCTAGCGGGAGGGCCGGTGGAGATACGCAGTATTTT
CDR3 protein: CASSPSSGRAGGDTQYF

J gene: TRBJ2-7
D gene: .
V gene: TRBV30
clone size: .
CDR3 DNA: TGTGCCTGGAGTGTACGGGGAGTCGGCGAGCAGTACTTC
CDR3 protein: CAWSVRGVGEQYF

J gene: TRBJ1-2
D gene: TRBD1
V gene: TRBV6-1
clone size: .
CDR3 DNA: TGTGCCAGCAGTGCCGGGGACAGGGAGAATGGCTACACCTTC
CDR3 protein: CASSAGDRENGYTF

J gene: TRBJ2-5
D gene: .
V gene: TRBV18
clone size: .
CDR3 DNA: TGTGCCAGCTCCCTTAACAGGGACGAGGAGACCCAGTACTTC
CDR3 protein: CASSLNRDEETQYF

J gene: TRBJ1-5
D gene: .
V gene: TRBV6-6
clone size: .
CDR3 DNA: TGTGCCAGCAGCCCTGGAGGACAGAGCAATCAGCCCCAGCATTTT
CDR3 protein: CASSPGGQSNQPQHF

J gene: TRBJ1-2
D gene: .
V gene: TRBV30
clone size: .
CDR3 DNA: TGTGCCTGGAGGGACACCTATCACTATGGCTACACCTTC
CDR3 protein: CAWRDTYHYGYTF

J gene: TRBJ2-6
D gene: TRBD1
V gene: TRBV7-3
clone size: .
CDR3 DNA: TGTGCCAGCAGCTCCGACCGACAGGGGTCGGGGGCCAACGTCCTGACTTTC
CDR3 protein: CASSSDRQGSGANVLTF

J gene: TRBJ2-1
D gene: TRBD2
V gene: TRBV27
clone size: .
CDR3 DNA: TGTGCCAGCAGTTTAATAAGACTAGCGGGAGGGGGCAATGAGCAGTTCTTC
CDR3 protein: CASSLIRLAGGGNEQFF

J gene: TRBJ2-3
D gene: TRBD1
V gene: TRBV5-1
clone size: .
CDR3 DNA: TGCGCCAGCAGCGAGCTCAGGGGGTTCACAGATACGCAGTATTTT
CDR3 protein: CASSELRGFTDTQYF

J gene: TRBJ2-7
D gene: .
V gene: TRBV5-6
clone size: .
CDR3 DNA: TGTGCCAGCAGCTTGATCCAGGTCGGCGAGCAGTACTTC
CDR3 protein: CASSLIQVGEQYF

J gene: TRBJ1-2
D gene: TRBD1
V gene: TRBV23-1
clone size: .
CDR3 DNA: TGCGCCAGTATCCCGAGGGGGCGTTTTTCCGGGTACGGCTACACCTTC
CDR3 protein: CASIPRGRFSGYGYTF

J gene: TRBJ1-4
D gene: .
V gene: TRBV29-1
clone size: .
CDR3 DNA: TGCAGCGTTGCCATGGGGCAGGTTGGAGAAAAACTGTTTTTT
CDR3 protein: CSVAMGQVGEKLFF

J gene: TRBJ2-3
D gene: .
V gene: TRBV2
clone size: once
CDR3 DNA: TGTGCCAGCAGTGAACAGGGGAGAGGAGATACGCAGTATTTT
CDR3 protein: CASSEQGRGDTQYF

J gene: TRBJ1-2
D gene: TRBD1
V gene: TRBV30
clone size: once
CDR3 DNA: TGTGCCTGGAGTGTTCTTCGACAGGGGGCGGGAGGCTACACCTTC
CDR3 protein: CAWSVLRQGAGGYTF

J gene: TRBJ2-4
D gene: TRBD1
V gene: TRBV6-5
clone size: .
CDR3 DNA: TGTGCCAGCAGATCCTGGACAGGGGGCAACATTCAGTACTTC
CDR3 protein: CASRSWTGGNIQYF

J gene: TRBJ1-1
D gene: .
V gene: TRBV5-1
clone size: .
CDR3 DNA: TGCGCCAGCAGCTTGAGGACAGCGAACACTGAAGCTTTCTTT
CDR3 protein: CASSLRTANTEAFF

J gene: TRBJ2-2
D gene: .
V gene: TRBV6-1
clone size: .
CDR3 DNA: TGTGCCAGCAGTGAATCAGGGGCGTTCGGGGAGCTGTTTTTT
CDR3 protein: CASSESGAFGELFF

J gene: TRBJ2-1
D gene: .
V gene: TRBV13
clone size: .
CDR3 DNA: TGTGCCAGCAGCTTAGAAGGTGTGGGTGAGCAGTTCTTC
CDR3 protein: CASSLEGVGEQFF

J gene: TRBJ1-3
D gene: TRBD1
V gene: TRBV5-1
clone size: .
CDR3 DNA: TGCGCCAGCAGCCTAGGAACAGGGGGCACTGGAAACACCATATATTTT
CDR3 protein: CASSLGTGGTGNTIYF

J gene: TRBJ2-2
D gene: TRBD1
V gene: TRBV14
clone size: once
CDR3 DNA: TGTGCCAGCAGCCAGAGGACAGGGGCTCGGACCGGGGAGCTGTTTTTT
CDR3 protein: CASSQRTGARTGELFF

J gene: TRBJ1-1
D gene: .
V gene: TRBV19
clone size: once
CDR3 DNA: TGTGCCAGTAGTATAGTAGGGGGCACTGAAGCTTTCTTT
CDR3 protein: CASSIVGGTEAFF

J gene: TRBJ2-3
D gene: .
V gene: TRBV15
clone size: .
CDR3 DNA: TGTGCCACCAGCCCCTTGGGGGGATATACGCAGTATTTT
CDR3 protein: CATSPLGGYTQYF

J gene: TRBJ2-1
D gene: TRBD2
V gene: TRBV7-8
clone size: .
CDR3 DNA: TGTGCCAGCAGCCCAGGGACTAGCGGGAGGTCCTACAATGAGCAGTTCTTC
CDR3 protein: CASSPGTSGRSYNEQFF

J gene: TRBJ2-3
D gene: .
V gene: TRBV6-4
clone size: once
CDR3 DNA: TGTGCCAGCAGTGACTCGCGGGGGCATGAAGATACGCAGTATTTT
CDR3 protein: CASSDSRGHEDTQYF

J gene: TRBJ2-5
D gene: .
V gene: TRBV28
clone size: once
CDR3 DNA: TGTGCCAGCTCAAGCGCGTCCGTTGAGACCCAGTACTTC
CDR3 protein: CASSSASVETQYF

J gene: TRBJ2-7
D gene: .
V gene: TRBV4-1
clone size: .
CDR3 DNA: TGCGCCAGCAGCCAAGAGGGCAGCGAATTCTACGAGCAGTACTTC
CDR3 protein: CASSQEGSEFYEQYF

J gene: TRBJ2-2
D gene: TRBD1
V gene: TRBV7-2
clone size: .
CDR3 DNA: TGTGCCAGCACTAAGGGGGCGGCTGGCGGGGAGCTGTTTTTT
CDR3 protein: CASTKGAAGGELFF

J gene: TRBJ1-2
D gene: TRBD1
V gene: TRBV7-9
clone size: .
CDR3 DNA: TGTGCCAGCACGACAGGGAACGGCTATGGCTACACCTTC
CDR3 protein: CASTTGNGYGYTF

J gene: TRBJ2-2
D gene: .
V gene: TRBV4-1
clone size: .
CDR3 DNA: TGCGCCAGCAGCCAAGAGTACGGTGGAGGGCTGTTTTTT
CDR3 protein: CASSQEYGGGLFF

J gene: TRBJ2-1
D gene: TRBD1
V gene: TRBV5-1
clone size: .
CDR3 DNA: TGCGCCAGCAGCTTCGGGACAGGGCTTAATGAGCAGTTCTTC
CDR3 protein: CASSFGTGLNEQFF

J gene: TRBJ2-5
D gene: .
V gene: TRBV27
clone size: few
CDR3 DNA: TGTGCCAGCAGTTTGTCCTACCTACAGGAGACCCAGTACTTC
CDR3 protein: CASSLSYLQETQYF

J gene: TRBJ2-2
D gene: TRBD2
V gene: TRBV2
clone size: many
CDR3 DNA: TGTGCCAGCAGACAAGCAACTAGCGGGAGGCAGAACACCGGGGAGCTGTTTTTT
CDR3 protein: CASRQATSGRQNTGELFF

J gene: TRBJ1-1
D gene: TRBD1
V gene: TRBV29-1
clone size: .
CDR3 DNA: TGCAGCGTGTCACCGGACAGGGGCAACACTGAAGCTTTCTTT
CDR3 protein: CSVSPDRGNTEAFF

J gene: TRBJ1-2
D gene: .
V gene: TRBV15
clone size: .
CDR3 DNA: TGTGCCACCAGCAGAGATCCTGGGTATGGCTACACCTTC
CDR3 protein: CATSRDPGYGYTF

J gene: TRBJ1-4
D gene: .
V gene: TRBV19
clone size: .
CDR3 DNA: TGTGCCAGTAGTGACCAAACTAATGAAAAACTGTTTTTT
CDR3 protein: CASSDQTNEKLFF

J gene: TRBJ1-1
D gene: .
V gene: TRBV2
clone size: .
CDR3 DNA: TGTGCCGGGAGCGGGGAATCGGGCACTGAAGCTTTCTTT
CDR3 protein: CAGSGESGTEAFF

J gene: TRBJ1-5
D gene: .
V gene: TRBV4-2
clone size: .
CDR3 DNA: TGTGCCAGCAGCCAAGAGACAGGTCAGCCCCAGCATTTT
CDR3 protein: CASSQETGQPQHF

J gene: TRBJ2-7
D gene: .
V gene: TRBV30
clone size: .
CDR3 DNA: TGTGCCTGGAGGCCTAGCCCATCCTACGAGCAGTACTTC
CDR3 protein: CAWRPSPSYEQYF

J gene: TRBJ1-5
D gene: .
V gene: TRBV5-8
clone size: once
CDR3 DNA: TGTGCCAGCAGCCCGGACGGTCAGCCCCAGCATTTT
CDR3 protein: CASSPDGQPQHF

J gene: TRBJ1-2
D gene: .
V gene: TRBV21-1
clone size: .
CDR3 DNA: TGTGCCAGCAACCAATCCAAACCCCTCGGGGGACAGGACTATGGCTACACCTTC
CDR3 protein: CASNQSKPLGGQDYGYTF

J gene: TRBJ2-2
D gene: .
V gene: TRBV4-2
clone size: .
CDR3 DNA: TGTGCCAGCAGCCACGACGGGATGGATGCCGGGGAGCTGTTTTTT
CDR3 protein: CASSHDGMDAGELFF

J gene: TRBJ2-1
D gene: .
V gene: TRBV5-5
clone size: .
CDR3 DNA: TGTGCCAGCAGCTTCGGTTCTCCTCCCAGCTCCTACAATGAGCAGTTCTTC
CDR3 protein: CASSFGSPPSSYNEQFF

J gene: TRBJ2-1
D gene: .
V gene: TRBV29-1
clone size: once
CDR3 DNA: TGCAGCACTGGGGGGGCTAGCTCCTACAATGAGCAGTTCTTC
CDR3 protein: CSTGGASSYNEQFF

J gene: TRBJ2-7
D gene: TRBD2
V gene: TRBV9
clone size: few
CDR3 DNA: TGTGCCAGCAGCCCCAAGCTAGCGGGATGGAACGAGCAGTACTTC
CDR3 protein: CASSPKLAGWNEQYF